These T cell receptor beta chains were read from a single sample in a study of cytomegalovirus exposure and HLA in healthy donors. Using immunoSEQ multiplex PCR, the repertoire was profiled, and TCRdb retains in-frame clones only, with some absent. The data hold 150,000 to 200,000 clones, with about three quarters observed a single time. Sequencing was carried out using PBMCs. The origin of the receptors is a man aged 35 to 55 in good health and CMV-seronegative. The CDR3 runs from the conserved cysteine through the conserved F or W. The D gene is left open where the match is weak. Some rows have no size entry. The others give once, few or many, or a class for an expanded clone.

CASSSSSRGPHGYTF	TGTGCCAGCAGCTCGTCCTCCAGGGGCCCGCACGGCTACACCTTC	.	.	TRBJ1-2	TRBV7-2
CASSRGTGDPYEQYF	TGTGCCAGCAGCCGGGGGACAGGGGATCCCTACGAGCAGTACTTC	TRBD1	few	TRBJ2-7	TRBV5-4
CASSYSIGTVNYGYTF	TGTGCCAGCAGTTACTCGATAGGGACAGTTAACTATGGCTACACCTTC	TRBD1	.	TRBJ1-2	TRBV6-5
CASSQEYRLNYGYTF	TGCGCCAGCAGCCAAGAGTACAGGCTTAACTATGGCTACACCTTC	.	.	TRBJ1-2	TRBV4-3
CASSPGQHYEQYF	TGTGCCAGCAGCCCTGGACAGCACTACGAGCAGTACTTC	.	.	TRBJ2-7	TRBV9
CASSRRDRGETQYF	TGTGCCAGTAGCCGACGGGACAGAGGGGAGACCCAGTACTTC	TRBD1	once	TRBJ2-5	TRBV19
CASSLAQSYEQYF	TGTGCCAGCAGTTTAGCACAGAGCTACGAGCAGTACTTC	.	.	TRBJ2-7	TRBV27
CASSITGSYEQYF	TGTGCCAGCAGCATTACAGGGTCCTACGAGCAGTACTTC	.	.	TRBJ2-7	TRBV11-3
CSVEDHQRLTGELFF	TGCAGCGTTGAAGATCATCAGAGGTTAACCGGGGAGCTGTTTTTT	.	.	TRBJ2-2	TRBV29-1
CASSPAGRETGELFF	TGTGCCAGCAGCCCCGCGGGGAGAGAGACCGGGGAGCTGTTTTTT	.	.	TRBJ2-2	TRBV9
CASSEASAGEGVGYEQYF	TGTGCCAGCAGTGAAGCGAGCGCAGGGGAGGGGGTTGGCTACGAGCAGTACTTC	.	.	TRBJ2-7	TRBV6-1
CASSQGQGDLNEQFF	TGTGCCAGCAGCCAGGGACAGGGTGACCTCAATGAGCAGTTCTTC	TRBD1	.	TRBJ2-1	TRBV7-7
CASQPGSHGETQYF	TGTGCCAGCCAGCCGGGTAGTCATGGAGAGACCCAGTACTTC	.	.	TRBJ2-5	TRBV7-9
CASSYVRDRGGYGYTF	TGTGCCAGCAGTTACGTCCGGGACAGGGGTGGGTATGGCTACACCTTC	TRBD1	.	TRBJ1-2	TRBV6-6
CASSTGGVYEQYF	TGTGCCAGCAGCACAGGGGGTGTCTACGAGCAGTACTTC	TRBD1	.	TRBJ2-7	TRBV5-4
CASSWLGSGNEQYF	TGTGCCAGCAGCTGGTTAGGGAGCGGCAACGAGCAGTACTTC	.	.	TRBJ2-7	TRBV14
CASSYKTPTSDTQYF	TGTGCCAGCAGTTATAAGACTCCTACCTCAGATACGCAGTATTTT	.	.	TRBJ2-3	TRBV6-6
CSVASQLVLQGYEQYF	TGCAGCGTTGCGTCACAACTAGTCCTTCAAGGGTACGAGCAGTACTTC	.	.	TRBJ2-7	TRBV29-1
CASSYTLAGGTYEQYF	TGTGCCAGCAGTTACACTCTAGCGGGGGGGACCTACGAGCAGTACTTC	TRBD2	few	TRBJ2-7	TRBV6-5
CASSPVGSSPDTQYF	TGTGCCAGCAGCCCGGTCGGGTCCAGCCCAGATACGCAGTATTTT	.	few	TRBJ2-3	TRBV5-6